This T cell receptor (beta chain) was captured in a study of cytomegalovirus exposure and HLA in healthy donors. V was clipped by 7 bases and J by 7 bases, with 11 bases between them. This CDR3 contains 12 residues. The V gene's germline CDR1 is SGHRS and CDR2 YFSETQ. This PCR relied on a set of 60 Vbeta primers and 13 Jbeta primers. Sequencing used immunoSEQ multiplex PCR; TCRdb keeps in-frame clones, though not all of them. The sample lists under 250,000 clones; about 75% were seen once. The sequenced material came from PBMCs. This receptor was taken from a male donor in good health and CMV-seronegative. The chain has TRBV5-1 and TRBJ2-2; D gene ambiguous. The CDR3 protein is CASGFVSGELFF. The CDR3 DNA sequence: TGCGCCAGCGGTTTTGTGAGCGGGGAGCTGTTTTTT.